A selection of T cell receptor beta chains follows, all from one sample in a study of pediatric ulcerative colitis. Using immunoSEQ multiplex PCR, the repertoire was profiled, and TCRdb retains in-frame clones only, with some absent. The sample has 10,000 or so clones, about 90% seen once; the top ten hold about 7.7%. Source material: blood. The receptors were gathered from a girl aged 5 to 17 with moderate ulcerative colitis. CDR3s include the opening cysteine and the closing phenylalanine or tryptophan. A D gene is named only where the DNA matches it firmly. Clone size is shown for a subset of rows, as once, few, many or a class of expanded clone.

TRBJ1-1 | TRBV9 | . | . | TGTGCCAGCAGCGTTACGGGACACTTGAACACTGAAGCTTTCTTT | CASSVTGHLNTEAFF
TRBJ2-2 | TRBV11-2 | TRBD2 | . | TGTGCCAGCAGCAGTCCCCCTACGGGGGGGAACACCGGGGAGCTGTTTTTT | CASSSPPTGGNTGELFF
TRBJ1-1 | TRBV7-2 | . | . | TGTGCCAGCAGCTTAGCCTGGCCAGGTTCGGGGTGGACTGAAGCTTTCTTT | CASSLAWPGSGWTEAFF
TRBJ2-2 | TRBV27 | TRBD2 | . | TGTGCCAGCAGTTTTGAGCGGGGCAGCACCGGGGAGCTGTTTTTT | CASSFERGSTGELFF
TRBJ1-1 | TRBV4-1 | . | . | TGCGCCAGCAGCCTAGTGCGGCCGGGGTCTAGGGCTTTCTTT | CASSLVRPGSRAFF
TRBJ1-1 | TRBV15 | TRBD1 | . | TGTGCCACCAGCAGGGGACAGGGTTTGGACACTGAAGCTTTCTTT | CATSRGQGLDTEAFF
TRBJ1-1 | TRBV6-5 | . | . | TGTGCCAGCAGTTACCTGGCAGAAGCTTTCTTT | CASSYLAEAFF
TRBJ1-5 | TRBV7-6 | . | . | TGTGCCAGCAGCTTAGCTAGGGATCAGCCCCAGCATTTT | CASSLARDQPQHF
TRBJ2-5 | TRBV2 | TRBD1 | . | TGTGCCAGCAGTGAAACGGGACAGGGACGAGAGACCCAGTACTTC | CASSETGQGRETQYF
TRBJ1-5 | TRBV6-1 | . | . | TGTGCCAGCAGTGTTCAGGTTCCATATAGCAATCAGCCCCAGCATTTT | CASSVQVPYSNQPQHF
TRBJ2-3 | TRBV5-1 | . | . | TGCGCCAGCAGCTTGGCGGGGGACCGCACAGATACGCAGTATTTT | CASSLAGDRTDTQYF
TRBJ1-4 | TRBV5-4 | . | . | TGTGCCAGCACGACCACGGGGACTAATGAAAAACTGTTTTTT | CASTTTGTNEKLFF
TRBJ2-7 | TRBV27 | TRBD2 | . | TGTGCCAGCAGTTTATTTCCCTTGGGGACTAGCGGAATCTACGAGCAGTACTTC | CASSLFPLGTSGIYEQYF
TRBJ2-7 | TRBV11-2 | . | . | TGTGCCAGCAGCCCTCCGTTGGGCCACGAGCAGTACTTC | CASSPPLGHEQYF
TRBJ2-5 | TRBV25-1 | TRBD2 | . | TGTGCCAGCAGTGATGGGGAGGGGGAGACCCAGTACTTC | CASSDGEGETQYF
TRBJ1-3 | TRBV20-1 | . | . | TGCAGTGCAGAAAAGGGAAACACCATATATTTT | CSAEKGNTIYF
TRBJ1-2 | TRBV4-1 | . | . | TGCGCCAGCAGCCAAGAGTGGGCAGACTATGGCTACACCTTC | CASSQEWADYGYTF
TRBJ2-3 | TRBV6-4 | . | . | TGTGCCAGCAGTGCGACAGCGACCACAGATACGCAGTATTTT | CASSATATTDTQYF
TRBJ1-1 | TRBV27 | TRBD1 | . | TGTGCCAGCAGTTTATCGCCCCAGGACAGGGTGACTGAAGCTTTCTTT | CASSLSPQDRVTEAFF
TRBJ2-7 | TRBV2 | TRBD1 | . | TGTGCCAGCAGTCCACAGGGGGCCGGCGAGCAGTACTTC | CASSPQGAGEQYF
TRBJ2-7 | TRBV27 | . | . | TGTGCCAGCAGTTTACTCGGCGACGAGCAGTACTTC | CASSLLGDEQYF
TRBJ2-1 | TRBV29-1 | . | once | TGCAGCGTTGTTGGAGGGAGATCCTACAATGAGCAGTTCTTC | CSVVGGRSYNEQFF
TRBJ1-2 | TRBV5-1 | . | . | TGCGCCAGCAGCTTGCAAGGGGGGTATGGCTACACCTTC | CASSLQGGYGYTF
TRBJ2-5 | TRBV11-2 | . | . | TGTGCCAGCAGCTTGTCGGGGGAGACCCAGTACTTC | CASSLSGETQYF
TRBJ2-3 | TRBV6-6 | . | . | TGTGCCAGCAGTTACTTACCAGACACAGATACGCAGTATTTT | CASSYLPDTDTQYF
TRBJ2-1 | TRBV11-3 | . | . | TGTGCCAGCAGCTTAGGTGGGTCTCCCTCCTACAATGAGCAGTTCTTC | CASSLGGSPSYNEQFF
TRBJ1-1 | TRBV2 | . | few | TGTGCCAGCAGTGAAGTAGAGAACACTGAAGCTTTCTTT | CASSEVENTEAFF
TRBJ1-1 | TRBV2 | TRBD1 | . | TGTGCCAGCAGTTACGGGACAGCGAGGACTGAAGCTTTCTTT | CASSYGTARTEAFF
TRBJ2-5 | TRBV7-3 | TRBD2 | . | TGTGCCAGCAGCTCCCGGACTAGGGAGACCCAGTACTTC | CASSSRTRETQYF
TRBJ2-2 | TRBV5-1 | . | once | TGCGCCAGCAGCTCACAGGGAGGAGGGGAGCTGTTTTTT | CASSSQGGGELFF
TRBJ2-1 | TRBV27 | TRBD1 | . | TGTGCCAGCAAACAACAGGGGGCTTCCTACAATGAGCAGTTCTTC | CASKQQGASYNEQFF
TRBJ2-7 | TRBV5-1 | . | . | TGCGCCAGCAGCTTGAATCTGGGTCCAGGCGAGCAGTACTTC | CASSLNLGPGEQYF